The next 23 T cell receptor beta chains were all read from a single sample in a study of T cell changes during pregnancy in multiple sclerosis. Profiled with immunoSEQ multiplex PCR; TCRdb holds only in-frame clones, not every one. The sample yields some 130,000 clones, roughly 96% seen once. The sequenced sample was peripheral blood, obtained after pregnancy. These receptors came from a female donor with multiple sclerosis, enrolled in a pregnancy study.

The V call is TRBV4-1, the J call TRBJ1-1; D may be TRBD1 (6 bases). Germline CDR1 and CDR2: MGHRA and YSYEKL. V lost 2 bases and J lost 3, with 13 bases in between. The CDR3 is 15 amino acids. CDR3 sequence reads: CASSQRAGADTEAFF. CDR3 DNA sequence: TGCGCCAGCAGCCAACGAGCGGGGGCTGACACTGAAGCTTTCTTT.

This clone has a single count. The V call is TRBV25-1, the J call TRBJ2-7; D gene unclear. The germline V and J ends were trimmed by 1 base and 9 bases, with 19 bases remaining between them. CDR1 is MGHDK and CDR2 is SYGVNS in the germline V gene. This CDR3 spans 15 amino acids. The CDR3 nucleotides are TGTGCCAGCAGTGAATTTTCTGGGCTTTCATTCCGGCAGTACTTC. Protein product: CASSEFSGLSFRQYF.

This rearrangement joins TRBV19 to TRBJ2-7; 8 bases are a match to TRBD2. The CDR3 consists of 15 residues. Trimming cost V 2 bases and J 3 bases; bases outside gene matches: 6. Germline V lookup: CDR1 LNHDA, CDR2 SQIVND (reference sequence). The CDR3 spells CASSITPSGLYEQYF. In DNA, the CDR3 is TGTGCCAGTAGTATAACCCCTAGCGGGCTCTACGAGCAGTACTTC.

The chain is built from TRBV28 and TRBJ2-1; maybe TRBD2 (5 bases). The CDR3 sequence is 13 residues long. In germline, CDR1 is MDHEN, CDR2 SYDVKM. V shed 3 bases and J shed 4 bases, with 7 bases lying between them. This chain's CDR3 is CASSLGRYNEQFF. CDR3 DNA: TGTGCCAGCAGTTTGGGGAGATACAATGAGCAGTTCTTC. Based on the CDR3 plus reference TRBV28 and TRBJ2-1, the full variable domain is DVKVTQSSRYLVKRTGEKVFLECVQDMDHENMFWYRQDPGLGLRLIYFSYDVKMKEKGDIPEGYSVSREKKERFSLILESASTNQTSMYLCASSLGRYNEQFFGPGTRLTVL.

This rearrangement joins TRBV27 to TRBJ2-5, with 7 bases that match TRBD2. The V gene's germline CDR1 is MNHEY and CDR2 SMNVEV (reference sequence). The CDR3 extends over 17 amino acids. J was trimmed by 1 base and V by 3 bases; bases with no gene match: 11. CDR3 nucleotides: TGTGCCAGCAGTTTCAGGACTAGTCGGAAATCCCAAGAGACCCAGTACTTC. This translates into CASSFRTSRKSQETQYF.

The chain links TRBV7-9 to TRBJ2-7; TRBD1 matches at 8 bases. J lost 0 bases, V lost 5 bases, and 9 bases had no gene match. This CDR3 has 16 amino acids. CDR1 SEHNR and CDR2 FQNEAQ come from the germline V gene (reference sequence). CDR3: CASSVRHRGSSYEQYF. The CDR3, as DNA: TGTGCCAGCAGCGTGAGACACAGGGGGAGCTCCTACGAGCAGTACTTC.

The chain is built from TRBV7-2 and TRBJ2-3, with a tentative D call TRBD2 (6 bases). The CDR3 length is 15 residues. The V and J ends lost 7 bases and 4 bases respectively, with 18 bases between them. From germline, CDR1 is SGHTA and CDR2 FQGNSA. CDR3 sequence: CASTRSGYKADTQYF. In nucleotides, the CDR3 is TGTGCCAGCACTAGGAGCGGGTACAAGGCAGATACGCAGTATTTT.

V and J are TRBV4-1 and TRBJ1-1, with D uncertain. Germline CDR1 MGHRA, CDR2 YSYEKL. The CDR3 sequence is 13 residues long. The ends were cut back, 4 bases at V and 8 bases at J, with 14 bases in the middle. The CDR3 coding sequence is TGCGCCAGCAGCCGATCTTACGAGGAGGAAGCTTTCTTT. It translates to CASSRSYEEEAFF.

The chain carries TRBV11-3 and TRBJ2-3; tentative D call: TRBD1 (5 bases). V lost 3 bases to trimming and J lost 1 base, with 11 bases between them. The CDR3 runs 15 residues. Germline V gene data show CDR1 as SGHNT and CDR2 as YENEEA. CDR3 coding DNA: TGTGCCAGCAGCTTTGGTGGGGCAGGCACAGATACGCAGTATTTT. The encoded protein is CASSFGGAGTDTQYF.

CDR3 in DNA: TGTGCCAGCAGTGAACCAAATACGCAGTATTTT. Translation: CASSEPNTQYF. The genes are TRBV6-1 and TRBJ2-3; D remains ambiguous. Between the trimmed V and J ends, which lost 2 bases and 7 bases, there was a span of 4 bases. The germline CDR1 and CDR2 sequences are MNHNS and SASEGT. CDR3 length: 11 residues.

The rearrangement joins TRBV6-1 to TRBJ1-1; D is possibly TRBD1 (5 bases). The length of the CDR3 is 15 residues. Trimming took 2 bases from V and 4 from J, leaving 14 bases between them. CDR1 is MNHNS and CDR2 is SASEGT in the germline V gene. The DNA of the CDR3 is TGTGCCAGCAGTGAATTTTTAAGGGGCGGCACTGAAGCTTTCTTT. This gives the protein CASSEFLRGGTEAFF.

This sequence joins TRBV27 and TRBJ1-2; the match to TRBD1 covers 8 bases. CDR3 length equals 15 residues. Germline V CDR1 and CDR2: MNHEY, SMNVEV (reference sequence). V was pared by 6 bases and J by 0 bases, with 6 bases of the junction left unmatched. CDR3 sequence (DNA): TGTGCCAGCAGCACTGGGGGACAGGCTAACTATGGCTACACCTTC. Its protein is CASSTGGQANYGYTF.

This CDR3 is CASSLASSSGQGAGGYTF. In DNA, the CDR3 is TGTGCCAGCAGCTTAGCTTCTTCCTCCGGACAGGGGGCCGGGGGCTACACCTTC. This chain connects TRBV7-8 to TRBJ1-2; 11 nucleotides match TRBD1. V was pared by 0 bases and J by 8 bases, with 14 bases of the junction left unmatched. The CDR3 has 18 amino acids. CDR1 is SGHVS, CDR2 FQNEAQ, per germline.

Written as DNA, the CDR3 is TGTGCCAGCAGTTTACCCGGGACAAACTCCGAGATAAGCAATCAGCCCCAGCATTTT. Encoded protein: CASSLPGTNSEISNQPQHF. This sequence joins TRBV28 and TRBJ1-5, with D maybe TRBD1 (6 bases). Trimming shortened V by 2 bases and J by 1 base, and 21 bases separated the two germline ends. In germline, CDR1 is MDHEN, CDR2 SYDVKM. The CDR3 spans 19 residues.

The J gene is TRBJ2-7, the V gene TRBV10-3, with 9 bases fitting TRBD1. Germline lookup yields CDR1 ENHRY and CDR2 SYGVKD. The V gene end was trimmed by 6 bases and the J gene end by 4 bases; junction bases not matched to a gene: 7. The CDR3 is 14 residues long. The CDR3: CAIRTGTGRYEQYF. DNA for the CDR3: TGTGCCATCAGAACCGGGACAGGGAGGTACGAGCAGTACTTC.

Only one count was recorded for this clone. The chain carries TRBV2 and TRBJ2-2; 10 nucleotides match TRBD2. The CDR3 is made up of 14 amino acids. V shed 6 bases, J shed 4 bases, and the junction held 2 bases outside the gene matches. The V gene's germline CDR1 is SNHLY and CDR2 FYNNEI. The CDR3 region is CASRGLASTGELFF. The DNA for the CDR3 is TGTGCCAGCAGGGGACTAGCGAGCACCGGGGAGCTGTTTTTT.

The chain joins TRBV28 to TRBJ1-1; 12 bases match TRBD1. The CDR3 length is 16 residues. Germline V gives CDR1 MDHEN, CDR2 SYDVKM. V was pared by 11 bases and J by 5 bases, with 15 bases of the junction left unmatched. The CDR3 region has the DNA TGTGCCGGACGGAGAACGGGACAGGGGGCGAAAACTGAAGCTTTCTTT. This sequence encodes CAGRRTGQGAKTEAFF.

This chain uses TRBV7-9 with TRBJ2-1, with D maybe TRBD2 (5 bases). V lost 3 bases and J lost 6, with 15 bases in between. Looked up from germline, CDR1 is SEHNR and CDR2 is FQNEAQ (reference sequence). The CDR3 is made up of 15 amino acids. The CDR3 DNA follows: TGTGCCAGCAGCTTCTTTGGCGGTGCGGGCAATGAGCAGTTCTTC. Encoded protein: CASSFFGGAGNEQFF.

The V and J genes are TRBV7-9 and TRBJ2-3; TRBD2 is a possible D gene (6 bases). Trimming cost V 1 base and J 4 bases, with 12 bases left between them. CDR3 length: 15 amino acids. The germline V gene encodes CDR1 SEHNR and CDR2 FQNEAQ (reference sequence). CDR3 nucleotides: TGTGCCAGCAGCTTAGGATCACTAGCTTCAGATACGCAGTATTTT. Translated, it gives CASSLGSLASDTQYF.

As to this clone: At one of its ends the junction is not consistent with the germline gene, which may arise from a read error. Here the CDR3 reads CASSSGTHGTDTQYF. The DNA for the CDR3 is TGTGCTAGCAGCAGCGGGACTCATGGCACAGATACGCAGTATTTT. The chain combines TRBV7-7 with TRBJ2-3, with 7 bases identical to TRBD2. Germline CDR1 is SSHAT and CDR2 is FNYEAQ (reference sequence). The CDR3 extends over 15 amino acids. Complete variable domain (other parts from reference TRBV7-7 and TRBJ2-3): GAGVSQSPRYKVTKRGQDVTLRCDPISSHATLYWYQQALGQGPEFLTYFNYEAQPDKSGLPSDRFSAERPEGSISTLTIQRTEQRDSAMYRCASSSGTHGTDTQYFGPGTRLTVL.

This clone was counted a single time. This chain uses TRBV5-1 with TRBJ2-7; TRBD2 agrees at 8 bases. Per the germline V gene, CDR1 is SGHRS and CDR2 is YFSETQ. This CDR3 contains 16 residues. Trimming took 0 bases from V and 1 from J; bases not matched to a gene: 6. DNA for the CDR3: TGCGCCAGCAGCTTGGGCCTAGCGGGTCGATCCTACGAGCAGTACTTC. Encoded protein: CASSLGLAGRSYEQYF.

The chain links TRBV7-2 to TRBJ2-4; 13 bases agree with TRBD2. V dropped 4 bases and J dropped 7; count of bases not matched to a gene: 7. The CDR3 consists of 16 residues. CDR1 and CDR2 (germline): SGHTA, FQGNSA. This CDR3 is CASSSRTSGSSNIQYF. The CDR3 DNA is TGTGCCAGCAGCTCCAGGACTAGCGGGAGTAGCAACATTCAGTACTTC.

The J gene is TRBJ1-1, the V gene TRBV27; maybe TRBD1 (5 bases). The CDR3 sequence is 13 residues long. The V end was cut by 6 bases, the J end by 1 base, with 9 bases between. Germline assignment: CDR1 MNHEY and CDR2 SMNVEV (reference sequence). CDR3 sequence (DNA): TGTGCCAGCAGATGGGGGGGGAACACTGAAGCTTTCTTT. Translation gives CASRWGGNTEAFF.